This T cell receptor (beta chain) was observed in a study of vaccination and CD4 T cells after COVID-19. Study in general: Mild disease affected under ten convalescent patients and severe disease one, all SARS-CoV-2 positive by nasal swab PCR. Researchers treated cells with overlapping spike peptides taken from SARS-CoV-2, HCoV-NL63, HCoV-OC43 and HCoV-229E.

On this clonotype: Its specificity is not known.

CDR1 is LNHDA and CDR2 is SQIVND in the germline V gene (reference sequence). The CDR3 runs 17 residues. Trimming removed 6 bases from V and 0 bases from J, with 20 bases in between. Points from the study as a whole: In median terms, SARS-CoV-2-reactive clonotypes went from 21 to 38, a nonsignificant rise.

The assay that was used to sequence DNA from cultured CD4+ T cells was the Oncomine TCR Beta short-read assay. MiXCR, applied by TCRdb to the PCR reads, yields one record per CDR3 protein. The table lists 9,500 to 10,000 distinct CDR3 sequences, 51% of them singletons. Specified treatment: roughly ten-day PBMC culture with coronavirus spike peptide pools or control peptides (ViraFEST assay). The sequence was collected from a human donor who had recovered from COVID-19. Input material: CD4+ T cells from blood, cultured in vitro. This sequence joins TRBV19 and TRBJ1-1; tentatively, D is TRBD1 (5 bases). Here the CDR3 reads CASRHWGRNPMNTEAFF. The CDR3 region has the DNA TGTGCCAGTAGACACTGGGGCAGAAACCCCATGAACACTGAAGCTTTCTTT.